These T cell receptor beta chains were read from a single sample in a study of CXCR3-negative and CXCR3-positive naive CD8 T cells. TCRdb re-called the 5' RACE reads and gives one entry per CDR3 protein, without DNA. The sample table includes over 95,000 distinct CDR3 sequences. The sample taken for sequencing was naive CXCR3+ CD8+ T cells from blood. These receptors originate from a human donor in good health. Some clones in this sample may be carry-over from other donors' samples. CDR3s include the opening cysteine and the closing phenylalanine or tryptophan.

J gene	V gene	CDR3 protein
TRBJ2-3	TRBV7-6	CASSYITDTQYF
TRBJ1-2	TRBV12-3/TRBV12-4	CASSLPTGPTPNYGYTF
TRBJ2-5	TRBV3-1	CASSRASGGFQETQYF
TRBJ2-1	TRBV5-1	CASSLVWGYNEQFF
TRBJ2-1	TRBV5-1	CASSLALAGATSNEQFF
TRBJ1-5	TRBV7-4	CASSLRDRDVGCNQPQHF
TRBJ2-7	TRBV9	CASSPRDSEQYF
TRBJ2-1	TRBV3-1	CASSQEAYNEQFF
TRBJ2-1	TRBV29-1	CSVDLGYEQFF
TRBJ2-7	TRBV27	CASSPRMTGEQYF
TRBJ2-2	TRBV28	CASSLDERQGAAGELFF
TRBJ1-3	TRBV20-1	CSALDRSGNTIYF
TRBJ1-1	TRBV28	CASSLVKPSRTNTEAFF
TRBJ1-3	TRBV28	CASSLSPGNTIYF
TRBJ2-7	TRBV27	CASSLSGTAYEQYF
TRBJ2-3	TRBV28	CASSFDRGGAFYTDTQYF
TRBJ2-1	TRBV7-7	CASSPAGGNEQFF
TRBJ2-1	TRBV28	CASSPGTAQFF
TRBJ2-3	TRBV12-3/TRBV12-4	CASSPILAGRRDTQYF
TRBJ1-5	TRBV5-1	CASSLTGDNQPQHF
TRBJ2-5	TRBV18	CASSHRDRQETQYF
TRBJ2-7	TRBV11-2	CASSSRQGHEQYF
TRBJ2-1	TRBV7-3	CASSLTGLVYNEQFF
TRBJ2-1	TRBV6-5	CASSSSGRVNEQFF
TRBJ1-6	TRBV4-3	CASSQEGGRSPLHF
TRBJ1-2	TRBV6-1	CASRNDRASGYTF
TRBJ2-1	TRBV19	CASSTLAANEQFF
TRBJ1-2	TRBV28	CASSQTGGYSYTF